A selection of T cell receptor beta chains follows, all from one sample in a study of blood T cell repertoires in COVID-19. Sequencing used immunoSEQ multiplex PCR; TCRdb keeps in-frame clones, though not all of them. The repertoire holds some 390,000 clones, with around 84% as singletons. The specimen was peripheral blood. These receptors originate from a human donor in a cohort sampled during active COVID-19. Both conserved end residues are part of each CDR3. D genes are given only for firm matches. Some rows mark clone size as missing; the rest say once, few, many or name a class of expanded clone.

size: -; V: TRBV10-3; J: TRBJ2-7; D: TRBD1; CDR3: CATEGGQEGDEQYF; DNA: TGTGCCACCGAAGGGGGACAGGAGGGCGACGAGCAGTACTTC
size: -; V: TRBV5-1; J: TRBJ1-1; D: -; CDR3: CASSLRWGSLNTEAFF; DNA: TGCGCCAGCAGCTTGAGGTGGGGCAGTCTGAACACTGAAGCTTTCTTT
size: -; V: TRBV4-1; J: TRBJ2-7; D: TRBD2; CDR3: CASSQDWPGGTYEQYF; DNA: TGCGCCAGCAGCCAAGACTGGCCGGGGGGGACCTACGAGCAGTACTTC
size: -; V: TRBV5-4; J: TRBJ1-1; D: TRBD1; CDR3: CASSRQGGYTEAFF; DNA: TGTGCCAGCAGCAGGCAGGGGGGCTACACTGAAGCTTTCTTT
size: -; V: TRBV11-2; J: TRBJ2-2; D: -; CDR3: CASSFISTQHTGELFF; DNA: TGTGCCAGCAGCTTTATCAGTACCCAACACACCGGGGAGCTGTTTTTT
size: -; V: TRBV10-1; J: TRBJ1-6; D: TRBD1; CDR3: CASSKDRPNNSPLHF; DNA: TGCGCCAGCAGTAAGGACAGGCCCAATAATTCACCCCTCCACTTT
size: -; V: TRBV19; J: TRBJ2-2; D: -; CDR3: CASSQRTETGELFF; DNA: TGTGCCAGTAGCCAACGGACAGAAACCGGGGAGCTGTTTTTT
size: -; V: TRBV3-1/TRBV3-2; J: TRBJ2-3; D: TRBD2; CDR3: CASSQDLVAGGEPSTDTQYF; DNA: TGTGCCAGCAGCCAAGATCTGGTAGCGGGAGGCGAACCTAGCACAGATACGCAGTATTTT
size: -; V: TRBV30; J: TRBJ2-2; D: -; CDR3: CAWSLTRGTGELFF; DNA: TGTGCCTGGAGCCTTACTAGGGGGACCGGGGAGCTGTTTTTT
size: -; V: TRBV29-1; J: TRBJ2-1; D: -; CDR3: CSVAHRSSYNEQFF; DNA: TGCAGCGTCGCTCATCGGAGCTCCTACAATGAGCAGTTCTTC
size: -; V: TRBV7-2; J: TRBJ1-2; D: TRBD1; CDR3: CASRPTGGGYGYTF; DNA: TGTGCCAGCAGACCGACAGGGGGCGGCTATGGCTACACCTTC
size: -; V: TRBV5-6; J: TRBJ2-7; D: TRBD2; CDR3: CASSLAWRESYEQYF; DNA: TGTGCCAGCAGCTTGGCATGGCGGGAGTCCTACGAGCAGTACTTC
size: -; V: TRBV9; J: TRBJ2-3; D: TRBD2; CDR3: CASSLSGGAGTDTQYF; DNA: TGTGCCAGCAGCTTAAGCGGGGGGGCAGGCACAGATACGCAGTATTTT
size: -; V: TRBV7-2; J: TRBJ1-5; D: TRBD1; CDR3: CASSPGDSANQPQHF; DNA: TGTGCCAGCAGCCCCGGGGACAGCGCGAATCAGCCCCAGCATTTT
size: -; V: TRBV19; J: TRBJ2-3; D: -; CDR3: CASRNTGTDTQYF; DNA: TGTGCCAGTAGGAACACCGGCACAGATACGCAGTATTTT
size: -; V: TRBV6-1; J: TRBJ1-6; D: TRBD1; CDR3: CASSEVTGGSPLHF; DNA: TGTGCCAGCAGTGAAGTGACAGGGGGGTCACCCCTCCACTTT
size: -; V: TRBV2; J: TRBJ2-5; D: -; CDR3: CASSHRDSGLSTLGETQYF; DNA: TGTGCCAGCAGTCACCGGGACAGTGGACTATCGACCTTGGGGGAGACCCAGTACTTC
size: -; V: TRBV11-2; J: TRBJ2-1; D: -; CDR3: CASTPIGQGRSEQFF; DNA: TGTGCCAGCACCCCCATCGGGCAGGGGCGGAGTGAGCAGTTCTTC
size: -; V: TRBV30; J: TRBJ2-7; D: TRBD2; CDR3: CAWRSSGSRVYEQYF; DNA: TGTGCCTGGAGATCTAGCGGGAGTCGAGTCTACGAGCAGTACTTC
size: -; V: TRBV28; J: TRBJ1-2; D: -; CDR3: CASNRAGGSNYGYTF; DNA: TGTGCCAGCAACCGCGCGGGGGGTTCTAACTATGGCTACACCTTC
size: -; V: TRBV5-5; J: TRBJ2-7; D: TRBD2; CDR3: CASSLVASGGGEQYF; DNA: TGTGCCAGCAGCTTGGTAGCGAGCGGGGGAGGCGAGCAGTACTTC
size: -; V: TRBV10-1; J: TRBJ2-3; D: TRBD2; CDR3: CASSGTSGSADTQYF; DNA: TGCGCCAGCAGTGGGACTAGCGGGAGTGCAGATACGCAGTATTTT
size: -; V: TRBV5-3; J: TRBJ2-7; D: TRBD1; CDR3: CARSPDRESYEQYF; DNA: TGTGCCAGAAGCCCGGACAGGGAAAGCTACGAGCAGTACTTC
size: -; V: TRBV19; J: TRBJ1-2; D: -; CDR3: CASSIRRGNYGYTF; DNA: TGTGCCAGTAGTATCCGTCGAGGGAACTATGGCTACACCTTC
size: -; V: TRBV7-9; J: TRBJ1-6; D: TRBD1; CDR3: CASSGGGHNSPLHF; DNA: TGTGCCAGCAGCGGAGGGGGCCATAATTCACCCCTCCACTTT
size: once; V: TRBV27; J: TRBJ2-1; D: -; CDR3: CASSLGSGRYNEQFF; DNA: TGTGCCAGCAGTTTAGGTAGCGGCCGGTACAATGAGCAGTTCTTC
size: -; V: TRBV4-1; J: TRBJ2-7; D: TRBD1; CDR3: CASSQGYRGRFYEQYF; DNA: TGCGCCAGCAGCCAAGGGTACAGGGGGCGCTTCTACGAGCAGTACTTC
size: -; V: TRBV5-8; J: TRBJ1-4; D: TRBD1; CDR3: CASSLASGPITDREDEKLFF; DNA: TGTGCCAGCAGCTTGGCCTCGGGGCCGATAACGGACAGGGAGGATGAAAAACTGTTTTTT
size: -; V: TRBV10-3; J: TRBJ1-1; D: -; CDR3: CAIKSPRSDTEAFF; DNA: TGTGCCATCAAATCGCCCCGGTCGGACACTGAAGCTTTCTTT
size: -; V: TRBV7-2; J: TRBJ1-2; D: -; CDR3: CASSLGKGRNYGYTF; DNA: TGTGCCAGCAGCTTAGGGAAGGGGCGGAACTATGGCTACACCTTC
size: -; V: TRBV2; J: TRBJ2-7; D: -; CDR3: CASREAGQETNEQYF; DNA: TGTGCCAGCAGGGAAGCCGGCCAGGAAACAAACGAGCAGTACTTC
size: -; V: TRBV28; J: TRBJ2-7; D: TRBD2; CDR3: CASSSASGRAYEQYF; DNA: TGTGCCAGCAGTTCGGCTAGCGGGAGAGCCTACGAGCAGTACTTC
size: -; V: TRBV7-8; J: TRBJ2-2; D: TRBD1; CDR3: CASSLGQVYTGTGELFF; DNA: TGTGCCAGCAGCCTTGGACAGGTGTACACCGGGACCGGGGAGCTGTTTTTT
size: -; V: TRBV19; J: TRBJ1-1; D: TRBD1; CDR3: CASTKRGTGGYTEAFF; DNA: TGTGCCAGTACCAAAAGGGGGACAGGGGGATACACTGAAGCTTTCTTT
size: -; V: TRBV6-2/TRBV6-3; J: TRBJ1-4; D: -; CDR3: CASSYSSGWATNEKLFF; DNA: TGTGCCAGCAGTTACTCGAGCGGTTGGGCAACTAATGAAAAACTGTTTTTT
size: -; V: TRBV3-1/TRBV3-2; J: TRBJ1-2; D: -; CDR3: CASSQDPNRGYTF; DNA: TGTGCCAGCAGCCAAGACCCGAACAGAGGCTACACCTTC
size: -; V: TRBV18; J: TRBJ1-2; D: TRBD1; CDR3: CASSPPATTGGYYGYTF; DNA: TGTGCCAGCTCACCACCAGCCACGACAGGGGGCTATTATGGCTACACCTTC
size: -; V: TRBV30; J: TRBJ2-7; D: -; CDR3: CAWTTLGRRGYEQYF; DNA: TGTGCCTGGACCACCCTGGGGAGGAGAGGCTACGAGCAGTACTTC